The source of this TCR beta chain is a study of blood T cell repertoires in COVID-19. As for the study in general: Donors in the United States, Italy and Spain gave samples during acute or convalescent COVID-19. T cells, B-cell-depleted T cells, or PBMCs provided the cDNA or gDNA that served as material.

In the authors' workflow: For nucleated cells, counts were estimated from reference gene primer amplification. Clones were read by immunoSEQ multiplex PCR, and TCRdb kept only the in-frame ones, dropping some. That table is the source of V, J and clone size, and D and trimming were worked out from the DNA. Counted here are about 40,000 clones, approximately 90% occurring once; the ten biggest clones make up about 15%. Germline assignment: CDR1 SNHLY and CDR2 FYNNEI. This CDR3 is 16 amino acids long. The junction had 14 bases not matched to a gene; V was cut back by 2 bases and J by 12 bases. Sequenced sample: peripheral blood. This chain connects TRBV2 to TRBJ2-1; 9 nucleotides match TRBD1. This receptor was taken from a woman aged 25 to 39 in a cohort sampled during active COVID-19. DNA of the CDR3: TGTGCCAGCAGTGAACCCGGGACAGGGTCCGTTTGGGGGCAGTTCTTC. Its protein product is CASSEPGTGSVWGQFF.